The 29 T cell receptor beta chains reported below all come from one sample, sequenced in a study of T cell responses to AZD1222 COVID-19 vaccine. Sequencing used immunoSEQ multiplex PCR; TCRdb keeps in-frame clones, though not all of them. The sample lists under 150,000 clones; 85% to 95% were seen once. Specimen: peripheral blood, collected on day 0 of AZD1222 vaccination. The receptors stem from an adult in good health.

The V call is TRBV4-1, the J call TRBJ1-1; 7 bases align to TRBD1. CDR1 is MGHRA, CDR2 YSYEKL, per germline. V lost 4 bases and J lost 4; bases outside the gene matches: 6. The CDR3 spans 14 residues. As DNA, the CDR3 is TGCGCCAGCAGCCCGACAGGGCCGGGCACTGAAGCTTTCTTT. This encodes CASSPTGPGTEAFF.

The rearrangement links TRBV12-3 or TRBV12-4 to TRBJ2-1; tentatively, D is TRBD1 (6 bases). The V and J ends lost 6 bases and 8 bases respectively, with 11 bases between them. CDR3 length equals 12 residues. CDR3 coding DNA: TGTGCCAGCAGGCAGGGGCTGGATGAGCAGTTCTTC. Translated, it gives CASRQGLDEQFF.

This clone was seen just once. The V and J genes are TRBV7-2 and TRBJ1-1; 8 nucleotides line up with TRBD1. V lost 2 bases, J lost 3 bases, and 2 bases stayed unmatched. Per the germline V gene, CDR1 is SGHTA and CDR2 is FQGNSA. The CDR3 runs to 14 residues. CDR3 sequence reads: CASSLQQGDTEAFF. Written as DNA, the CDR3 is TGTGCCAGCAGCTTACAACAGGGGGACACTGAAGCTTTCTTT.

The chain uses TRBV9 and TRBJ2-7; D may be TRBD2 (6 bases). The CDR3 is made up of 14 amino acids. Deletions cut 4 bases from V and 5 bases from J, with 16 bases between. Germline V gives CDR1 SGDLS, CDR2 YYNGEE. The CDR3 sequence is CASSHLRGSDEQYF. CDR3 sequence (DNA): TGTGCCAGCAGCCACCTCCGGGGGAGCGACGAGCAGTACTTC.

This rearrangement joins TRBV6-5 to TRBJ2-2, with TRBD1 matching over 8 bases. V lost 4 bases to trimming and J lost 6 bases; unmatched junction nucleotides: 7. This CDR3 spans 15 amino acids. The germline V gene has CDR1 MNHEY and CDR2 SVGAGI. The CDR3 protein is CASSSRTGYSGELFF. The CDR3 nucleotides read TGTGCCAGCAGTTCCAGGACAGGGTATTCCGGGGAGCTGTTTTTT.

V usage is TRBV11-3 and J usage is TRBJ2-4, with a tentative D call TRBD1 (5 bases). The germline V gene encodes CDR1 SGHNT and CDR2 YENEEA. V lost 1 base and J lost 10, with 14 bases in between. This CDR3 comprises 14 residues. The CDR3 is CASSLGQGSKIQYF. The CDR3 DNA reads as TGTGCCAGCAGCTTAGGGCAGGGCTCGAAGATTCAGTACTTC.

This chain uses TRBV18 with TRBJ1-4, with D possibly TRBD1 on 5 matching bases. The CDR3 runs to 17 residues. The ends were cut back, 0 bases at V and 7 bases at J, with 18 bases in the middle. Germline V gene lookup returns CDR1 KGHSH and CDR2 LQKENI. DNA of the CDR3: TGTGCCAGCTCACCACCTTCAAACCAGGGCCGGGCTGAAAAACTGTTTTTT. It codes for CASSPPSNQGRAEKLFF.

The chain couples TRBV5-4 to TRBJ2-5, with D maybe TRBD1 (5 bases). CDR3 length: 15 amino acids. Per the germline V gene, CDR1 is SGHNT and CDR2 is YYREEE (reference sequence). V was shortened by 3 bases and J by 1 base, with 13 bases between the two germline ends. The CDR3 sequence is CASSSARTLQETQYF. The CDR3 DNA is TGTGCCAGCAGCTCCGCCCGGACACTCCAAGAGACCCAGTACTTC.

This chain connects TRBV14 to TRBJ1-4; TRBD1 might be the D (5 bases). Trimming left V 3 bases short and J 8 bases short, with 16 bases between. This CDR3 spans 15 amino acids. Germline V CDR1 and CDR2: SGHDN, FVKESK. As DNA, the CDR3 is TGTGCCAGCAGCCACACGATCGGGACTTCGGAAAAACTGTTTTTT. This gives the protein CASSHTIGTSEKLFF.

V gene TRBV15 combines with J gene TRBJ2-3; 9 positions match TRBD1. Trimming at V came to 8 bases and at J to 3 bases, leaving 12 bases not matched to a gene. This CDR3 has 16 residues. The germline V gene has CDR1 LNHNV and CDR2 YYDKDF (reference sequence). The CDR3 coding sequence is TGTGCCACCTCTACCGACCCGGACAGGGGTACAGATACGCAGTATTTT. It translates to CATSTDPDRGTDTQYF.

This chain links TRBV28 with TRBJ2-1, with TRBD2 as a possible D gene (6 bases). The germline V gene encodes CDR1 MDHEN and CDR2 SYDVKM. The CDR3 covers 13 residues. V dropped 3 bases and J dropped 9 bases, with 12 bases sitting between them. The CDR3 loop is CASSFRGTSEQFF. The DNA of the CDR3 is TGTGCCAGCAGTTTTCGGGGGACGAGTGAGCAGTTCTTC. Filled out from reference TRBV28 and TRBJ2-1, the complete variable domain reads DVKVTQSSRYLVKRTGEKVFLECVQDMDHENMFWYRQDPGLGLRLIYFSYDVKMKEKGDIPEGYSVSREKKERFSLILESASTNQTSMYLCASSFRGTSEQFFGPGTRLTVL.

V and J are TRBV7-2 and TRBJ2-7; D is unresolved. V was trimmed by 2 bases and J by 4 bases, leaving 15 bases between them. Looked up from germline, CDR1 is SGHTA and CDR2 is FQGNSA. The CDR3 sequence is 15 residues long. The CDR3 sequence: CASSLLSGPKYEQYF. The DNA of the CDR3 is TGTGCCAGCAGCTTATTGTCAGGCCCTAAGTACGAGCAGTACTTC.

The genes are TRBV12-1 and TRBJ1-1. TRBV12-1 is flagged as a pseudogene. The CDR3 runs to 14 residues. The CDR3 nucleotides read TGTGCCAGCAGCTTTCCCGGTGGGGACACTGAAGCTTTCTTT. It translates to CASSFPGGDTEAFF.

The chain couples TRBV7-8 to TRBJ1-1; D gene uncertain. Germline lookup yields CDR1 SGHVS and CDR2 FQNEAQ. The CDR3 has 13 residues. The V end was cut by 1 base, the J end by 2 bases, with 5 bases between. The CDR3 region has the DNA TGTGCCAGCAGCTTAGTTGTAAACACTGAAGCTTTCTTT. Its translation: CASSLVVNTEAFF.

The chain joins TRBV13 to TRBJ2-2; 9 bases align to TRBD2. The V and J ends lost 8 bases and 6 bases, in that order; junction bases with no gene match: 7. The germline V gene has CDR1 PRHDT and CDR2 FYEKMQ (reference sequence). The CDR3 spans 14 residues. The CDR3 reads CASFHSGGAGELFF. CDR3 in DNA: TGTGCCAGCTTCCATAGCGGGGGAGCCGGGGAGCTGTTTTTT.

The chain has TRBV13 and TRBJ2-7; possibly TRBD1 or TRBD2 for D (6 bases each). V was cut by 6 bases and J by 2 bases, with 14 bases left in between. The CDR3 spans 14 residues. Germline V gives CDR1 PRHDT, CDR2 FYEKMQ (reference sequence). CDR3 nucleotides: TGTGCCAGCAGGGCCTATGGGGGGCCCTACGAGCAGTACTTC. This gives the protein CASRAYGGPYEQYF.

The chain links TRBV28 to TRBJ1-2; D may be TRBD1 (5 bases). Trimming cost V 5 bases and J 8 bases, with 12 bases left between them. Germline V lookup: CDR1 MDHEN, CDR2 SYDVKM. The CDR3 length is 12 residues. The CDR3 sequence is CASSPTGGGYTF. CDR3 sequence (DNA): TGTGCCAGCAGTCCCACCGGGGGAGGCTACACCTTC.

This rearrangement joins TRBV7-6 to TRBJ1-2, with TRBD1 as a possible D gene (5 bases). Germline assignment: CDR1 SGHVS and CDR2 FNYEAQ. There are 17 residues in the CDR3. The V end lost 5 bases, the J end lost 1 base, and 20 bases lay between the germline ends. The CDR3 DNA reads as TGTGCCAGCAGCACCCCGTTGCAGGGACCCGTTAACTATGGCTACACCTTC. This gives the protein CASSTPLQGPVNYGYTF.

The DNA of the CDR3 is TGTGCCAGCAGCGAATCAGGACTAGCTTACAATGAGCAGTTCTTC. It codes for CASSESGLAYNEQFF. The gene calls are TRBV7-9 and TRBJ2-1, with 8 bases matching TRBD2. Unmatched junction bases numbered 7, after V lost 5 bases and J lost 4 bases. CDR3 length: 15 residues. CDR1 and CDR2 from the germline V gene are SEHNR and FQNEAQ (reference sequence). Variable domain in full (rest from reference TRBV7-9 and TRBJ2-1): DTGVSQNPRHKITKRGQNVTFRCDPISEHNRLYWYRQTLGQGPEFLTYFQNEAQLEKSRLLSDRFSAERPKGSFSTLEIQRTEQGDSAMYLCASSESGLAYNEQFFGPGTRLTVL.

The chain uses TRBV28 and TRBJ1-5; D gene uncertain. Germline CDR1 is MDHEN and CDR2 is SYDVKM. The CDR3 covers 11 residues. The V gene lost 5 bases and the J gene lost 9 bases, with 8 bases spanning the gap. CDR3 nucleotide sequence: TGTGCCAGCAGTGGCCCTCGGCCCCAGCATTTT. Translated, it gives CASSGPRPQHF.

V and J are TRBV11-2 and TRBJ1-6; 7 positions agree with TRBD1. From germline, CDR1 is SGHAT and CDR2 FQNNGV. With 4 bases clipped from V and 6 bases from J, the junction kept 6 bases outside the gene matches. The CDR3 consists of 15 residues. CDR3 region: CASSYATGPNSPLHF. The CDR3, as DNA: TGTGCCAGCAGCTACGCGACAGGGCCTAATTCACCCCTCCACTTT.

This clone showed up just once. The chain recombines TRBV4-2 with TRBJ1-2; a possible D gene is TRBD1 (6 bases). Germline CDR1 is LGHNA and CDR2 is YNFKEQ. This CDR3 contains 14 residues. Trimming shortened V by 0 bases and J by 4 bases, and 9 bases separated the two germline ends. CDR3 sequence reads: CASSQDAGAYGYTF. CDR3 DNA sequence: TGTGCCAGCAGCCAAGATGCAGGGGCCTATGGCTACACCTTC.

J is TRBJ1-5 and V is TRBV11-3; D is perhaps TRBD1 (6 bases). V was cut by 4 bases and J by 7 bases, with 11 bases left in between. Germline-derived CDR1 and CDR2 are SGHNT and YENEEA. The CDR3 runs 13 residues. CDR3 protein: CASSSDSRQPQHF. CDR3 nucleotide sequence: TGTGCCAGCAGCTCGGACAGTCGGCAGCCCCAGCATTTT.

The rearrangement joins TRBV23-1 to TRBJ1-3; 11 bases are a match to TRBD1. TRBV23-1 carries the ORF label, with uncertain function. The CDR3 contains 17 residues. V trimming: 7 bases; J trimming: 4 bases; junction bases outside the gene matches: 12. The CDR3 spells CASINYWDRGLGNTIYF. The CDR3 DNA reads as TGCGCCAGCATCAATTATTGGGACAGGGGGTTAGGAAACACCATATATTTT.

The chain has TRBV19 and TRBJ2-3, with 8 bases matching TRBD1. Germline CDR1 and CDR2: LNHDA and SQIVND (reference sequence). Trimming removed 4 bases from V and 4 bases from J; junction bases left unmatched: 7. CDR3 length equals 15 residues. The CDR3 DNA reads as TGTGCCAGTAGTAGTCAGGGGGCCTTAGCAGATACGCAGTATTTT. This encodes CASSSQGALADTQYF.

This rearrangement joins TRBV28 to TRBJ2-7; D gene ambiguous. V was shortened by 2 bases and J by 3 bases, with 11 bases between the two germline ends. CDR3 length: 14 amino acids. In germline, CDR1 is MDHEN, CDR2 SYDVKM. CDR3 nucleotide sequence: TGTGCCAGCAGTTTAGAACTAAAGTACTACGAGCAGTACTTC. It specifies CASSLELKYYEQYF.

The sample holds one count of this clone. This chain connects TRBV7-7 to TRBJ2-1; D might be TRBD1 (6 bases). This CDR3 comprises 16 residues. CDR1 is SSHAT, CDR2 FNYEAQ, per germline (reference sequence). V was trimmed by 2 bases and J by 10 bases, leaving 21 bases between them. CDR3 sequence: CASSLTDSAVVREQFF. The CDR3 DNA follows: TGTGCCAGCAGCTTAACGGACAGCGCCGTTGTGCGGGAGCAGTTCTTC.

The CDR3 is CSASGWVSTSTDTQYF. The CDR3, as DNA: TGCAGTGCTAGTGGTTGGGTATCCACTAGCACAGATACGCAGTATTTT. The rearrangement links TRBV20-1 to TRBJ2-3; D not resolved. Trimming took 3 bases from V and 0 from J, leaving 16 bases between them. The CDR3 totals 16 residues. Germline CDR1 DFQATT, CDR2 SNEGSKA (reference sequence).

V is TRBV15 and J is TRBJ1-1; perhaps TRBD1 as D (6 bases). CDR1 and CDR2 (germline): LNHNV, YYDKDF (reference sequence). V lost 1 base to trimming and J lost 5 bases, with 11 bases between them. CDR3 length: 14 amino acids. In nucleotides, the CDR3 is TGTGCCACCAGCAGAGGGACAGTTGGGACTGAAGCTTTCTTT. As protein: CATSRGTVGTEAFF.